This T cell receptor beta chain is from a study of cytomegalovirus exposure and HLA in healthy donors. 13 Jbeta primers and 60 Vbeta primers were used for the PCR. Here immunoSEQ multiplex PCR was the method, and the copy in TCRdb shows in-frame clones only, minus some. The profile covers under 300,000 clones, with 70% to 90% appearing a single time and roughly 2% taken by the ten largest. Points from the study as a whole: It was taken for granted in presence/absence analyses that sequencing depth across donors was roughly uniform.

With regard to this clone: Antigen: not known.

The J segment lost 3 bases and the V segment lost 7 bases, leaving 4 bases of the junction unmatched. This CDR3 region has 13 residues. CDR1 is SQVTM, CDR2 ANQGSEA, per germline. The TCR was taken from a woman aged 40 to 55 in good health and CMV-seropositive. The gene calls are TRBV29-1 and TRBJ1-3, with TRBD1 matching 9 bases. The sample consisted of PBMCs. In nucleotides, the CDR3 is TGCAGCGCTTTGGGACAGGGTGGAAACACCATATATTTT. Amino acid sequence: CSALGQGGNTIYF.